This T cell receptor (beta chain) emerged from a study of blood T cells in healthy people across ages. Through a sample-barcoded 5' primer and a J-beta primer mix, a second PCR was run for roughly 7 to 11 cycles. Every molecule of cDNA carried a tag from a template-switch adaptor with 12 random nucleotides. Individual samples furnished no less than 2.5 million CDR3-containing paired-end reads apiece. MiXCR, applied by TCRdb to the 5' RACE reads, yields one record per CDR3 protein. The sample carries around 400,000 distinct CDR3 sequences, about half recorded once. The study isolated at least 7 million PBMCs from each sample. This CDR3 region has 15 residues. The V and J ends lost 4 bases and 5 bases, in that order; junction bases with no gene match: 4. Germline V CDR1 and CDR2: SGHRS, YFSETQ. The study's findings and limits: Diversity figures derived from one million T cells were judged to underestimate the true value.

About this clonotype itself: The antigen is unknown.

V and J are TRBV5-1 and TRBJ2-3; 13 bases align to TRBD2. This sequence was found in a man in his fifties or sixties in good health. The sample consisted of blood. DNA for the CDR3: TGCGCCAGCAGCACTAGCGGGGGGGCCGAAGATACGCAGTATTTT. Residues: CASSTSGGAEDTQYF.